This TCR beta chain was sequenced during a study of control samples from healthy donors and cancer patients. CDR3 length: 14 amino acids. Trimming removed 0 bases at V and 13 bases at J, with 18 bases between. Per the germline V gene, CDR1 is MNHEY and CDR2 is SVGAGI. Sequenced by immunoSEQ multiplex PCR; TCRdb stores in-frame clones only, minus some. The profile shows roughly 32,000 clones, approximately 90% of them singletons. The chain uses TRBV6-5 and TRBJ1-1; unclear D gene. The sequence came from a woman aged 40 to 55 with lung cancer. The sample comprised PBMCs. CDR3 DNA: TGTGCCAGCAGTTACTCGAATGGTTTTAAGAAGGGTTTCTTT. Protein sequence: CASSYSNGFKKGFF.